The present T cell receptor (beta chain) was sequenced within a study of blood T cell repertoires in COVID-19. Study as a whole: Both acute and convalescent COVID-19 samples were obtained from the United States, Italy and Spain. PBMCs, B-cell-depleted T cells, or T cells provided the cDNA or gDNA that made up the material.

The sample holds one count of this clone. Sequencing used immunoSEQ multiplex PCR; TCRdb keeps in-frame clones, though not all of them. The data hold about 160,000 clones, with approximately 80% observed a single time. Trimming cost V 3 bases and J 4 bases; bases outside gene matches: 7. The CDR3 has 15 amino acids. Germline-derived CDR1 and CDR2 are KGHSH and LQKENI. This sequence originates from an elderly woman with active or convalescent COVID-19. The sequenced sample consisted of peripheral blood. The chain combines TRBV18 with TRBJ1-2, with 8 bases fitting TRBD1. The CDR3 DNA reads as TGTGCCAGCTCACCGGACAGGGATAGAACCTATGGCTACACCTTC. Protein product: CASSPDRDRTYGYTF.